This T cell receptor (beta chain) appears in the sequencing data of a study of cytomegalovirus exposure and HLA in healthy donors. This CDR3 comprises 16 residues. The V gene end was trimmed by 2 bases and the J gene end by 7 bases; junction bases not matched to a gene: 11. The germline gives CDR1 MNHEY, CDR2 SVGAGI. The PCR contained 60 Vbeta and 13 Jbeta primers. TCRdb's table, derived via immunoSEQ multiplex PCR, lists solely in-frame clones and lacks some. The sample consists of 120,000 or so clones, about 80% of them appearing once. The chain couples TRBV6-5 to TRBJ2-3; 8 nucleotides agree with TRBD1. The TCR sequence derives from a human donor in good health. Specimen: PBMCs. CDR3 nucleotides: TGTGCCAGCAGTTACGATCGGGACAGGCCCCAACATACGCAGTATTTT. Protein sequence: CASSYDRDRPQHTQYF.